This entry lists 7 T cell receptor beta chains sequenced from one sample in a study of T cell responses to AZD1222 COVID-19 vaccine. Sequenced by immunoSEQ multiplex PCR; TCRdb stores in-frame clones only, minus some. Counted here are tens of thousands of clones, just over 90% occurring once; the ten biggest clones make up 5% to 5.5%. Sequences were derived from peripheral blood, sampled 28 days after the second AZD1222 dose. These receptors originate from an adult who received the AZD1222 COVID-19 vaccine.

This clone was recorded a few times. J is TRBJ2-3 and V is TRBV28, with no clear D. The CDR3 sequence is 12 residues long. V gave up 8 bases and J gave up 3 bases, with 9 bases separating them. Germline V gene sequence: CDR1 MDHEN, CDR2 SYDVKM. The CDR3 region is CASGQTTDTQYF. The CDR3 nucleotides are TGTGCCAGCGGTCAGACGACAGATACGCAGTATTTT.

The V and J genes are TRBV2 and TRBJ1-3, with 9 bases matching TRBD1. The germline CDR1 and CDR2 sequences are SNHLY and FYNNEI. The trim removed 6 bases at V and 3 bases at J, leaving 9 bases unmatched. CDR3 length equals 16 residues. The CDR3 sequence is CASSRLRQGVGNTIYF. In nucleotides, the CDR3 is TGTGCCAGCAGCAGATTACGACAGGGGGTTGGAAACACCATATATTTT.

This chain connects TRBV29-1 to TRBJ1-6, with unresolved D. CDR3 size: 12 residues. Germline assignment: CDR1 SQVTM and CDR2 ANQGSEA. V was clipped by 7 bases and J by 6 bases, with 10 bases between them. The CDR3 loop is CSAGDGNSPLHF. The CDR3 DNA follows: TGCAGCGCCGGAGACGGTAATTCACCCCTCCACTTT.

The chain recombines TRBV5-1 with TRBJ1-2, with 11 bases fitting TRBD1. V shed 3 bases and J 3 bases; nucleotides not matched to a gene: 1. The CDR3 is 14 residues long. Germline V gene sequence: CDR1 SGHRS, CDR2 YFSETQ. The CDR3 here is CASSSGQGDYGYTF. The CDR3 DNA reads TGCGCCAGCAGCTCGGGACAGGGGGACTATGGCTACACCTTC.

For the CDR3, the DNA is TGTGCCAGCAGCTTCGAGTTGTCTGGAAACACCATATATTTT. As protein: CASSFELSGNTIYF. The chain joins TRBV7-8 to TRBJ1-3; no reliable D call. CDR3 length equals 14 residues. Germline CDR1 is SGHVS and CDR2 is FQNEAQ. The V end lost 3 bases, the J end lost 1 base, and 7 bases lay between the germline ends.

The chain couples TRBV5-6 to TRBJ1-4; perhaps TRBD1 as D (6 bases). The germline V gene encodes CDR1 SGHDT and CDR2 YYEEEE. Trimming removed 5 bases from V and 6 bases from J, with 17 bases in between. CDR3 size: 15 residues. CDR3 residues: CASSDRSGVHEKLFF. Here the CDR3 DNA reads TGTGCCAGCAGTGACCGGTCAGGGGTTCATGAAAAACTGTTTTTT.

This clone was recorded only once. The chain recombines TRBV4-1 with TRBJ2-5, with D perhaps TRBD2 (6 bases). The CDR3 spans 17 residues. Trimming removed 2 bases at V and 5 bases at J, with 21 bases between. Germline V gene sequence: CDR1 MGHRA, CDR2 YSYEKL. Here the CDR3 reads CASSQPGTRAPMETQYF. DNA of the CDR3: TGCGCCAGCAGCCAACCCGGGACTCGAGCCCCGATGGAGACCCAGTACTTC.